What follows are 26 T cell receptor beta chains derived from one specimen sequenced in a study of T cells in Graves' hyperthyroidism and ophthalmopathy. Authors of the study amplified TCR beta CDR3 regions from RNA transcripts. Using the HTBI primer set, a first-round RT-PCR was run on the TCR CDR3. MiXCR, applied by TCRdb to the multiplex PCR reads, yields one record per CDR3 protein. This sample has fewer than 650,000 distinct CDR3 sequences, with approximately 15% found just once. Sequenced input: blood. Receptors were obtained from a woman aged 40 to 49 with Graves' ophthalmopathy.

This clonotype has ten or more counts. The V call is TRBV20-1, the J call TRBJ1-5; TRBD1 matches 7 bases. The CDR3 is 14 residues long. Losses at the gene ends were 6 bases for V and 0 bases for J; bases not matched to a gene: 5. The germline CDR1 and CDR2 sequences are DFQATT and SNEGSKA (reference sequence). The CDR3 region is CSARTGGSNQPQHF. CDR3 bases: TGCAGTGCCAGGACAGGAGGTAGCAATCAGCCCCAGCATTTT.

This clonotype was detected a few times. A much larger clone sits a single nucleotide away, making a read error possible. CDR3 DNA sequence: TGTGCCAGCAGATACTGGAACACTGAAGCTTCCTTT. Its translation: CASRYWNTEASF. The chain employs TRBV28 and TRBJ1-1; D is ambiguous. Germline V gives CDR1 MDHEN, CDR2 SYDVKM. CDR3 length: 12 residues.

This clonotype occurred many times. V is TRBV2 and J is TRBJ2-5, with 9 bases matching TRBD2. Germline CDR1 reads SNHLY; CDR2 reads FYNNEI. V gave up 5 bases and J gave up 4 bases; unmatched junction bases: 14. The CDR3 is 17 residues long. CDR3 in DNA: TGTGCCAGCAGTACGCCCAATGGGGCGGGAGGGCGAGAGACCCAGTACTTC. Translation: CASSTPNGAGGRETQYF. Together with reference TRBV2 and TRBJ2-5, the CDR3 gives the full variable domain: EPEVTQTPSHQVTQMGQEVILRCVPISNHLYFYWYRQILGQKVEFLVSFYNNEISEKSEIFDDQFSVERPDGSNFTLKIRSTKLEDSAMYFCASSTPNGAGGRETQYFGPGTRLLVL.

This clonotype occurred many times. J is TRBJ2-7 and V is TRBV28, with D unclear. There are 11 residues in the CDR3. The V gene lost 3 bases and the J gene lost 5 bases, with 5 bases spanning the gap. From germline, CDR1 is MDHEN and CDR2 SYDVKM. The CDR3 bases are TGTGCCAGCAGTTTTTGGGACGAGCAGTACTTC. This sequence encodes CASSFWDEQYF.

In this sample, this clonotype turned up many times. The genes are TRBV6-1 and TRBJ1-1, with D possibly matching TRBD1 (5 bases). The germline V gene has CDR1 MNHNS and CDR2 SASEGT. Trimming stripped 0 bases from V and 5 bases from J, with 7 bases between. The CDR3 has 13 residues. CDR3 DNA sequence: TGTGCCAGCAGTGAAGCGGGGGTTACTGAAGCTTTCTTT. Amino acid sequence: CASSEAGVTEAFF.

The chain uses TRBV29-1 and TRBJ2-7; 12 nucleotides agree with TRBD2. J was trimmed by 4 bases and V by 5 bases; bases with no gene match: 9. This CDR3 contains 15 residues. Germline-derived CDR1 and CDR2 are SQVTM and ANQGSEA. CDR3 residues: CSVSAGTSGSYEQYF. CDR3 nucleotides: TGCAGCGTTAGCGCCGGGACTAGCGGGTCTTACGAGCAGTACTTC.

The sample holds a few counts of this clonotype. V is TRBV6-5 and J is TRBJ2-2; tentatively, D is TRBD2 (6 bases). V was trimmed by 2 bases and J by 5 bases, leaving 9 bases between them. The CDR3 is 14 residues long. Germline CDR1 reads MNHEY; CDR2 reads SVGAGI. The DNA for the CDR3 is TGTGCCAGCAGTTACGGCGGGGTGACCGGGGAGCTGTTTTTT. This codes for CASSYGGVTGELFF.

The table lists this clonotype with many counts. The V gene is TRBV19, the J gene TRBJ2-2, with a tentative D call TRBD1 (6 bases). Germline V gene sequence: CDR1 LNHDA, CDR2 SQIVND (reference sequence). There are 16 residues in the CDR3. Trimming shortened V by 5 bases and J by 1 base, and 14 bases separated the two germline ends. The CDR3 loop is CASSPRTVMNTGELFF. Written as DNA, the CDR3 is TGTGCCAGTAGTCCCCGGACAGTTATGAACACCGGGGAGCTGTTTTTT.

This clonotype was detected ten times or more. The CDR3 DNA sequence: TGTGCCAGCAGCGTACGCGTACAAGAGACCCAGTACTTC. Translating gives CASSVRVQETQYF. This chain connects TRBV9 to TRBJ2-5; D gene unclear. The CDR3 consists of 13 residues. Trimming took 1 base from V and 2 from J, leaving 6 bases between them. Germline CDR1 and CDR2: SGDLS and YYNGEE. Full variable domain (missing parts from reference TRBV9 and TRBJ2-5): DSGVTQTPKHLITATGQRVTLRCSPRSGDLSVYWYQQSLDQGLQFLIQYYNGEERAKGNILERFSAQQFPDLHSELNLSSLELGDSALYFCASSVRVQETQYFGPGTRLLVL.

This clonotype was counted a few times. The chain has TRBV24-1 and TRBJ2-7, with 8 bases fitting TRBD1. Unmatched junction bases numbered 4, after V lost 2 bases and J lost 2 bases. The germline CDR1 and CDR2 sequences are KGHDR and SFDVKD. The CDR3 is made up of 15 amino acids. The CDR3, as DNA: TGTGCCACCAGTGATTCGGGACAGGCTCCCTACGAGCAGTACTTC. It translates to CATSDSGQAPYEQYF.

This clonotype was seen many times. This rearrangement joins TRBV12-3 or TRBV12-4 to TRBJ1-5; D may be TRBD1 (5 bases). The CDR3 has 14 amino acids. The V end lost 3 bases, the J end lost 6 bases, and 12 bases lay between the germline ends. The CDR3 DNA sequence: TGTGCCAGCAGTTTGGGGGGGGGGACTCAGCCCCAGCATTTT. This translates into CASSLGGGTQPQHF.

Ten or more counts support this clonotype. V and J are TRBV28 and TRBJ1-5; 7 nucleotides align to TRBD1. Germline CDR1 and CDR2: MDHEN and SYDVKM. After removal of 7 bases from V and 7 bases from J, the junction contained 10 bases not matched to a gene. The CDR3 has 14 residues. The CDR3 spells CASTETGAGQPQHF. The CDR3 region has the DNA TGTGCCAGCACCGAAACAGGGGCGGGCCAGCCCCAGCATTTT.

This clonotype has only a few counts. Compared with germline, one end of the junction differs, possibly owing to a read error. V is TRBV2 and J is TRBJ1-6; 9 nucleotides line up with TRBD1. This CDR3 comprises 15 residues. Germline CDR1 is SNHLY and CDR2 is FYNNEI. The CDR3 is CASLRDRADNSPLHF. Here the CDR3 DNA reads TGCGCCAGCCTTAGGGACAGGGCGGATAATTCACCCCTCCACTTT.

This clonotype appeared many times. The J gene is TRBJ2-7, the V gene TRBV2; 7 bases fit TRBD2. Trimming took 4 bases from V and 1 from J; bases not matched to a gene: 7. Germline CDR1 and CDR2: SNHLY and FYNNEI. The length of the CDR3 is 15 residues. This chain's CDR3 is CASSAGSGLSYEQYF. The CDR3 bases are TGTGCCAGCAGTGCGGGTAGCGGGTTATCCTACGAGCAGTACTTC.

This clonotype was seen a handful of times. Because it lacks the conserved phenylalanine or tryptophan at the end, this CDR3 is likely a read error. The chain recombines TRBV2 with TRBJ1-1, with D possibly matching TRBD1 (6 bases). Germline lookup yields CDR1 SNHLY and CDR2 FYNNEI. This CDR3 region has 14 residues. Trimming left V 8 bases short and J 1 base short, with 14 bases between. The CDR3 reads CASSKARGNTEAFS. The CDR3 DNA sequence: TGTGCCAGCTCTAAGGCCAGGGGGAACACTGAAGCTTTCTCT.

This chain uses TRBV24-1 with TRBJ2-7; D is ambiguous. The germline V and J ends were trimmed by 3 bases and 6 bases, with 17 bases remaining between them. CDR3 size: 15 residues. Germline-derived CDR1 and CDR2 are KGHDR and SFDVKD. The CDR3 DNA reads as TGTGCCACCAGTGATGGTACTCACCCTTCCCCCGAGCAGTACTTC. Translation gives CATSDGTHPSPEQYF.

This clonotype was observed at least ten times. The chain links TRBV4-2 to TRBJ2-7, with TRBD2 identical over 8 bases. The length of the CDR3 is 15 residues. Trimming removed 0 bases from V and 5 bases from J; junction bases left unmatched: 6. Germline-derived CDR1 and CDR2 are LGHNA and YNFKEQ. The CDR3 is CASSQDLRLANEQYF. In DNA form, the CDR3 reads TGTGCCAGCAGCCAAGATCTTCGACTAGCGAACGAGCAGTACTTC.

The rearrangement joins TRBV5-1 to TRBJ1-5, with D tentatively TRBD1 (5 bases). The CDR3 sequence is 14 residues long. Germline V gives CDR1 SGHRS, CDR2 YFSETQ. Trimming removed 0 bases at V and 8 bases at J, with 12 bases between. In nucleotides, the CDR3 is TGCGCCAGCAGCTTGGGGGGCCCACGGGAGCCCCAGCATTTT. Residues: CASSLGGPREPQHF.

CDR3 sequence: CATSDPGTDNTGELFF. The DNA for the CDR3 is TGTGCCACCAGTGATCCCGGGACAGACAACACCGGGGAGCTGTTTTTT. This sequence joins TRBV24-1 and TRBJ2-2; 7 nucleotides align to TRBD1. V shed 3 bases, J shed 2 bases, and the junction held 5 bases outside the gene matches. The CDR3 runs to 16 residues. The V gene's germline CDR1 is KGHDR and CDR2 SFDVKD.

This clonotype was counted at least ten times. The chain links TRBV12-3 or TRBV12-4 to TRBJ1-2; the D is unclear. Between the trimmed V and J ends, which lost 3 bases and 3 bases, there was a span of 11 bases. The CDR3 sequence is 14 residues long. This CDR3 reads CASSLGREYYGYTF. DNA of the CDR3: TGTGCCAGCAGTTTGGGGAGGGAATACTATGGCTACACCTTC.

A few counts support this clonotype. The chain has TRBV7-2 and TRBJ2-2; D remains ambiguous. With 2 bases removed from V and 6 bases from J, the gap between germline ends came to 10 bases. Germline V gives CDR1 SGHTA, CDR2 FQGNSA. The CDR3 is 14 residues long. In DNA form, the CDR3 reads TGTGCCAGCAGCTTAAGTGTTTCGGCCGGGGAGCTGTTTTTT. This codes for CASSLSVSAGELFF.

In this sample, this clonotype turned up many times. This chain joins TRBV29-1 and TRBJ2-5; 8 nucleotides match TRBD1. The germline V gene has CDR1 SQVTM and CDR2 ANQGSEA. The CDR3 contains 13 residues. V dropped 8 bases and J dropped 4; count of bases not matched to a gene: 9. The CDR3: CSSATQGGETQYF. The CDR3 DNA follows: TGCAGCTCCGCAACACAGGGGGGAGAGACCCAGTACTTC.

In this sample, this clonotype turned up many times. The chain links TRBV20-1 to TRBJ2-7; 11 bases are shared with TRBD1. The ends lost 6 bases at V and 4 bases at J; junction bases unmatched: 8. Germline CDR1 and CDR2: DFQATT and SNEGSKA (reference sequence). The CDR3 is 14 residues long. CDR3 DNA: TGCAGTGCGGTCAGGACAGGGGGCTTATACGAGCAGTACTTC. As protein: CSAVRTGGLYEQYF.

The sample holds a few counts of this clonotype. This chain links TRBV7-8 with TRBJ1-1, with unresolved D. The length of the CDR3 is 14 residues. Germline V CDR1 and CDR2: SGHVS, FQNEAQ. V shed 1 base and J shed 1 base, with 7 bases lying between them. The CDR3 DNA reads as TGTGCCAGCAGCTTAGTTTGGGGGAACACTGAAGCTTTCTTT. It is translated as CASSLVWGNTEAFF. The whole variable domain, remainder taken from reference TRBV7-8 and TRBJ1-1, is GAGVSQSPRYKVAKRGQDVALRCDPISGHVSLFWYQQALGQGPEFLTYFQNEAQLDKSGLPSDRFFAERPEGSVSTLKIQRTQQEDSAVYLCASSLVWGNTEAFFGQGTRLTVV.

This clonotype was recorded at least ten times. The gene calls are TRBV6-5 and TRBJ2-7, with D unresolved. This CDR3 spans 12 amino acids. CDR1 MNHEY and CDR2 SVGAGI come from the germline V gene. V was pared by 4 bases and J by 7 bases, with 11 bases between. CDR3 in DNA: TGTGCCAGCAGTTCCTTTAGGGATGAGCAGTACTTC. Its protein product is CASSSFRDEQYF.

This chain uses TRBV6-1 with TRBJ1-1, with 7 bases that match TRBD1. V lost 6 bases, J lost 2 bases, and 9 bases stayed unmatched. The germline CDR1 and CDR2 sequences are MNHNS and SASEGT. There are 15 residues in the CDR3. CDR3 sequence: CASSGGDSRNTEAFF. The CDR3 DNA follows: TGTGCCAGCAGCGGGGGGGACAGCAGAAACACTGAAGCTTTCTTT.